This T cell receptor (beta chain) was obtained from a study of OX40 agonist ivuxolimab in advanced cancers. The study, taken as a whole, reports: The study found among the lowest clonal expansion in partial responders at 0.1-3.0 mg/kg.

As for this clone: Its antigen is not known.

Profiled with immunoSEQ multiplex PCR; TCRdb holds only in-frame clones, not every one. The sample lists about 77,000 clones, about 86% occurring once. J lost 2 bases, V lost 4 bases, and 9 bases had no gene match. Germline-derived CDR1 and CDR2 are SNHLY and FYNNEI. This CDR3 region has 16 residues. Sequencing used CD4+ or CD8+ T cells sorted from blood, obtained in a trial of the OX40 agonist ivuxolimab. The rearrangement links TRBV2 to TRBJ2-3; 7 bases map to TRBD1. The receptor comes from an adult with an advanced solid tumor such as melanoma, head and neck, liver or kidney cancer. In DNA, the CDR3 is TGTGCCAGCAGTGGAGGGACAGATCGTATCACAGATACGCAGTATTTT. Protein product: CASSGGTDRITDTQYF.